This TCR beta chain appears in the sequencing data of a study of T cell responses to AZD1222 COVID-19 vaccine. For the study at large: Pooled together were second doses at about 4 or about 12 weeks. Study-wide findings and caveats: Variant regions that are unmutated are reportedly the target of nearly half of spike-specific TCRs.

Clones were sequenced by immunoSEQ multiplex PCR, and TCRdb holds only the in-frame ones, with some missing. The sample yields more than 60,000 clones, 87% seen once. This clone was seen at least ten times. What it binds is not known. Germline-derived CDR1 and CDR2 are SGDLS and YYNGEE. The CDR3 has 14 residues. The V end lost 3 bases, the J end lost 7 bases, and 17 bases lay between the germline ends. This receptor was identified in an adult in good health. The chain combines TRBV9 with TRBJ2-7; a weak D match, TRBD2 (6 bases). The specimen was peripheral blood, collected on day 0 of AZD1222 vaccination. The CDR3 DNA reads TGTGCCAGCAGCGGGACGTCGGAGGCGGGGGAGCAGTACTTC. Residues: CASSGTSEAGEQYF.